These 28 T cell receptor beta chains were sequenced from one sample in a study of CD8 T cells in ankylosing spondylitis. TCRdb passed the 5' RACE reads through MiXCR, listing each CDR3 protein once. Among around 320,000 distinct CDR3 sequences listed, around 21% were seen once. The specimen sequenced was blood, either unsorted or a sorted T cell fraction (not recorded which). The source of these receptors is a female donor with ankylosing spondylitis or in good health (not recorded which).

The chain couples TRBV7-2 to TRBJ2-5, with a weak D call TRBD1 (6 bases). The V and J ends lost 4 bases and 1 base respectively, with 10 bases between them. From germline, CDR1 is SGHTA and CDR2 FQGNSA. The CDR3 sequence is 14 residues long. CDR3 in amino acids: CASSYQTGQETQYF. The CDR3 bases are TGTGCCAGCAGCTATCAGACAGGCCAAGAGACCCAGTACTTC. The full variable domain, completed using reference TRBV7-2 and TRBJ2-5, is GAGVSQSPSNKVTEKGKDVELRCDPISGHTALYWYRQSLGQGLEFLIYFQGNSAPDKSGLPSDRFSAERTGGSVSTLTIQRTQQEDSAVYLCASSYQTGQETQYFGPGTRLLVL.

This clonotype was detected only a few times. The rearrangement uses TRBV12-3 or TRBV12-4 and TRBJ2-7; TRBD1 might be the D (5 bases). The CDR3 is 14 amino acids. V was clipped by 3 bases and J by 6 bases, with 15 bases between them. Here the CDR3 DNA reads TGTGCCAGCAGTTTCGGTGTCAGGGTAAGCGAGCAGTACTTC. Protein sequence: CASSFGVRVSEQYF.

This clonotype turned up a few times. V gene TRBV10-3 combines with J gene TRBJ1-1, with a tentative D call TRBD1 (5 bases). The CDR3 extends over 13 amino acids. V was pared by 8 bases and J by 7 bases, with 17 bases between. Germline V gene lookup returns CDR1 ENHRY and CDR2 SYGVKD. CDR3 in DNA: TGTGCCATCGAATCGAGAAGTGGGGGTGAAGCTTTCTTT. Amino acids: CAIESRSGGEAFF.

As for this clonotype: One end of the junction is discordant with germline, which a read error may explain. The chain is built from TRBV10-2 and TRBJ2-1; TRBD2 agrees at 9 bases. The CDR3 consists of 13 residues. Germline CDR1 WSHSY, CDR2 SAAADI. The CDR3 nucleotides read TGCGCCAGCAGCGCTAGCGGGGCTTTCCGTTGGCTCTTC. Encoded protein: CASSASGAFRWLF.

V gene TRBV10-2 combines with J gene TRBJ1-1; D is ambiguous. The V gene lost 4 bases and the J gene lost 5 bases, with 5 bases spanning the gap. Per the germline V gene, CDR1 is WSHSY and CDR2 is SAAADI. The CDR3 loop spans 11 amino acids. CDR3 DNA: TGCGCCAGCAGTGTGGGGACTGAAGCTTTCTTT. The encoded protein is CASSVGTEAFF.

The V gene is TRBV7-9, the J gene TRBJ2-7; 10 nucleotides agree with TRBD2. With 1 base clipped from V and 2 bases from J, the junction kept 5 bases outside the gene matches. The length of the CDR3 is 16 residues. The germline V gene encodes CDR1 SEHNR and CDR2 FQNEAQ (reference sequence). CDR3 sequence: CASSLGLAGVPYEQYF. CDR3 in DNA: TGTGCCAGCAGCTTAGGACTAGCGGGTGTTCCCTACGAGCAGTACTTC. The variable domain in full, with the rest retrieved from reference TRBV7-9 and TRBJ2-7, is DTGVSQNPRHKITKRGQNVTFRCDPISEHNRLYWYRQTLGQGPEFLTYFQNEAQLEKSRLLSDRFSAERPKGSFSTLEIQRTEQGDSAMYLCASSLGLAGVPYEQYFGPGTRLTVT.

This clonotype occurred a few times. The CDR3 coding sequence is TGCGCCAGCAGCCCACGAGGAGGATCCGGTAACACCGGGGAGCTGTTTTTT. The encoded protein is CASSPRGGSGNTGELFF. The chain carries TRBV5-1 and TRBJ2-2; possible D gene TRBD2, 5 bases. The CDR3 totals 17 residues. The germline CDR1 and CDR2 sequences are SGHRS and YFSETQ. The V and J ends lost 4 bases and 2 bases respectively, with 18 bases between them. Looking up the rest from reference TRBV5-1 and TRBJ2-2 gives the full variable domain: KAGVTQTPRYLIKTRGQQVTLSCSPISGHRSVSWYQQTPGQGLQFLFEYFSETQRNKGNFPGRFSGRQFSNSRSEMNVSTLELGDSALYLCASSPRGGSGNTGELFFGEGSRLTVL.

Notes on this clonotype: One end of the junction varies from germline; a read error may be responsible. This rearrangement joins TRBV15 to TRBJ1-5; the D is unclear. Germline V gene lookup returns CDR1 LNHNV and CDR2 YYDKDF (reference sequence). There are 22 residues in the CDR3. The CDR3 DNA reads as TGTGCCACCAGCAGAGATAGCCTTAACGACGGAGGATTTGTCTATAGCAATCAGCCCCAGCAATTT. It is translated as CATSRDSLNDGGFVYSNQPQQF.

This chain uses TRBV19 with TRBJ1-4; 9 bases map to TRBD1. This CDR3 has 15 amino acids. With V trimmed by 5 bases and J by 7 bases, 8 bases remained unmatched. The V gene's germline CDR1 is LNHDA and CDR2 SQIVND (reference sequence). The chain's CDR3 is CASSFGTGISEKLFF. The DNA of the CDR3 is TGTGCCAGTAGTTTTGGGACAGGGATCAGTGAAAAACTGTTTTTT.

The chain is built from TRBV7-3 and TRBJ2-7; the D gene is possibly TRBD1 (6 bases). Trimming shortened V by 2 bases and J by 3 bases, and 11 bases separated the two germline ends. The CDR3 loop spans 14 amino acids. From germline, CDR1 is SGHTA and CDR2 FQGTGA. CDR3 sequence reads: CASSLAGANYEQYF. CDR3 DNA: TGTGCCAGCAGCTTAGCAGGGGCAAACTACGAGCAGTACTTC.

This clonotype came up once. The rearrangement joins TRBV6-1 to TRBJ2-2; TRBD2 aligns across 9 bases. Germline V CDR1 and CDR2: MNHNS, SASEGT. The ends lost 6 bases at V and 5 bases at J; junction bases unmatched: 10. The CDR3 runs 16 residues. The CDR3, as DNA: TGTGCCAGCAGGCTCGTCGACGGACTAGCGACCGGGGAGCTGTTTTTT. This translates into CASRLVDGLATGELFF.

This clonotype was seen a few times. The J gene is TRBJ2-6, the V gene TRBV9, with no clear D. Germline CDR1 is SGDLS and CDR2 is YYNGEE. The CDR3 covers 15 residues. V was shortened by 4 bases and J by 0 bases, with 8 bases between the two germline ends. The CDR3 spells CASSPYTSGANVLTF. The CDR3, as DNA: TGTGCCAGCAGCCCCTACACCTCTGGGGCCAACGTCCTGACTTTC.

The sample holds a few counts of this clonotype. Written as DNA, the CDR3 is TGTGCCAGCAGTTCTACAGGGTTCGGTGAAGCTTTCTTT. It codes for CASSSTGFGEAFF. V usage is TRBV27 and J usage is TRBJ1-1; a possible D gene is TRBD1 (6 bases). The CDR3 is 13 residues long. In germline, CDR1 is MNHEY, CDR2 SMNVEV (reference sequence). The V end lost 4 bases, the J end lost 7 bases, and 13 bases lay between the germline ends.

CDR3 region: CSATGLASSYEQYF. CDR3 bases: TGCAGTGCTACCGGACTAGCGAGTTCCTACGAGCAGTACTTC. V gene TRBV20-1 combines with J gene TRBJ2-7, with 9 bases fitting TRBD2. The CDR3 length is 14 residues. CDR1 DFQATT and CDR2 SNEGSKA come from the germline V gene (reference sequence). Trimming cost V 4 bases and J 1 base; bases outside gene matches: 5.

This clonotype came up a few times. CDR3 nucleotides: TGTGCCAGCAGATTGGGACTACCTGCCAATGAGCAGTTCTTC. The encoded protein is CASRLGLPANEQFF. The chain is built from TRBV12-3 or TRBV12-4 and TRBJ2-1, with TRBD2 identical over 7 bases. The CDR3 length is 14 residues. Trimming cost V 6 bases and J 6 bases; bases outside gene matches: 8.

This clonotype was detected a few times. This chain uses TRBV7-9 with TRBJ1-4; no definite D call. This CDR3 has 15 residues. V was trimmed by 5 bases and J by 0 bases, leaving 10 bases between them. The germline V gene encodes CDR1 SEHNR and CDR2 FQNEAQ (reference sequence). The chain's CDR3 is CASSPRPSTNEKLFF. The CDR3 DNA sequence: TGTGCCAGCAGCCCGCGGCCTTCAACTAATGAAAAACTGTTTTTT. The variable domain in full, with the rest retrieved from reference TRBV7-9 and TRBJ1-4, is DTGVSQNPRHKITKRGQNVTFRCDPISEHNRLYWYRQTLGQGPEFLTYFQNEAQLEKSRLLSDRFSAERPKGSFSTLEIQRTEQGDSAMYLCASSPRPSTNEKLFFGSGTQLSVL.

In this sample, this clonotype turned up a few times. This chain joins TRBV6-2 or TRBV6-3 and TRBJ1-2, with TRBD1 matching 7 bases. The CDR3 has 14 residues. V lost 5 bases, J lost 5 bases, and 8 bases stayed unmatched. Germline lookup yields CDR1 MNHEY and CDR2 SVGEGT. CDR3 in DNA: TGTGCCAGCAGTCAGACAGGGTTGCGGTATGGCTACACCTTC. Its protein is CASSQTGLRYGYTF.

This clonotype has just a few counts. The chain links TRBV20-1 to TRBJ1-1, with a weak D call TRBD1 (6 bases). The V end was cut by 4 bases, the J end by 3 bases, with 12 bases between. Germline CDR1 DFQATT, CDR2 SNEGSKA (reference sequence). The CDR3 runs to 13 residues. This chain's CDR3 is CSAMGHGDTEAFF. CDR3 in DNA: TGCAGTGCTATGGGACACGGGGACACTGAAGCTTTCTTT.

The chain has TRBV10-3 and TRBJ2-2; D ambiguous. The V gene lost 4 bases and the J gene lost 6 bases, with 9 bases spanning the gap. Germline loops: CDR1 ENHRY, CDR2 SYGVKD. The CDR3 covers 13 residues. The CDR3 nucleotides read TGTGCCATCAGTGGGGGTGACGCCGGGGAGCTGTTTTTT. Protein product: CAISGGDAGELFF.

This clonotype was counted at least ten times. This rearrangement joins TRBV20-1 to TRBJ2-1; D is uncertain. With 3 bases removed from V and 0 bases from J, the gap between germline ends came to 9 bases. CDR1 DFQATT and CDR2 SNEGSKA come from the germline V gene (reference sequence). CDR3 length equals 14 residues. The CDR3 spells CSARVPSSYNEQFF. The CDR3 region has the DNA TGCAGTGCTAGGGTCCCTAGCTCCTACAATGAGCAGTTCTTC.

This clonotype was picked up a small number of times. This sequence joins TRBV6-2 or TRBV6-3 and TRBJ1-1, with D perhaps matching TRBD1 (5 bases). Germline V gene sequence: CDR1 MNHEY, CDR2 SVGEGT. V gave up 5 bases and J gave up 6 bases, with 25 bases separating them. The CDR3 length is 17 residues. The CDR3 region has the DNA TGTGCCAGCAGTCGATACAGGTCGCCGGGCCCGGTCCCTGAAGCTTTCTTT. It yields the protein CASSRYRSPGPVPEAFF.

The V and J genes are TRBV20-1 and TRBJ2-3; 10 bases line up with TRBD2. This CDR3 contains 13 residues. Germline CDR1 and CDR2: DFQATT and SNEGSKA (reference sequence). The ends lost 5 bases at V and 5 bases at J; junction bases unmatched: 4. The CDR3 nucleotides read TGCAGTGCTTCCCTAGCGGGAGAAGATACGCAGTATTTT. Translation gives CSASLAGEDTQYF.

The chain employs TRBV10-2 and TRBJ2-3, with D perhaps being TRBD1 or TRBD2 (8 bases each). Trimming removed 10 bases from V and 6 bases from J, with 23 bases in between. CDR3 length: 15 amino acids. CDR1 is WSHSY, CDR2 SAAADI, per germline. In nucleotides, the CDR3 is TGCGCCACCAGGGGGCTAGCGGGTATTAAGGATACGCAGTATTTT. This codes for CATRGLAGIKDTQYF.

This clonotype has a handful of counts. The chain carries TRBV6-5 and TRBJ2-1; D is uncertain. Germline loops: CDR1 MNHEY, CDR2 SVGAGI. This CDR3 has 16 amino acids. V shed 3 bases and J shed 4 bases, with 16 bases lying between them. CDR3 DNA: TGTGCCAGCAGTTATCATTCTGGAAGTTCGTACAATGAGCAGTTCTTC. Its translation: CASSYHSGSSYNEQFF.

This clonotype has a handful of counts. The rearrangement links TRBV10-2 to TRBJ2-2; 9 bases map to TRBD2. Germline V lookup: CDR1 WSHSY, CDR2 SAAADI. The CDR3 is 14 residues long. After removal of 6 bases from V and 5 bases from J, the junction contained 4 bases not matched to a gene. The CDR3 reads CASRAGGPTGELFF. CDR3 sequence (DNA): TGCGCCAGCAGGGCGGGAGGGCCGACCGGGGAGCTGTTTTTT.

The V gene is TRBV12-3 or TRBV12-4, the J gene TRBJ2-7; TRBD2 matches 7 bases. J was trimmed by 4 bases and V by 6 bases; bases with no gene match: 9. The CDR3 loop spans 14 amino acids. The chain's CDR3 is CASSRPSGGYEQYF. As DNA, the CDR3 is TGTGCCAGCAGCCGACCTAGCGGAGGTTACGAGCAGTACTTC.

The J gene is TRBJ1-6, the V gene TRBV6-5, with D hard to call. The germline gives CDR1 MNHEY, CDR2 SVGAGI. V dropped 0 bases and J dropped 10 bases, with 7 bases sitting between them. The CDR3 runs 13 residues. The CDR3: CASSYSNSSPLHF. DNA for the CDR3: TGTGCCAGCAGTTACTCGAATAGCTCACCCCTCCACTTT.

Points on this clonotype: No conserved phenylalanine or tryptophan ends this CDR3, so it is likely a read error. Because the CDR3's place on the DNA is in doubt, the DNA is left out and the CDR3 is given as listed by TCRdb. The chain links TRBV7-2 to TRBJ2-5; the D call in the table, TRBD2, was not verified against the DNA. The CDR3 contains 11 residues when both ends are counted. Germline V lookup: CDR1 SGHTA, CDR2 FQGNSA. CDR3 sequence reads: CASSLGGPASL.